Listed here is a single T cell receptor beta chain. Its specificity is not known. The entry originates in a study of PD-1 blockade in classical Hodgkin lymphoma. Study summary: Patients had nivolumab dosed at 3 mg/kg, delivered intravenously every 2 weeks.

Time point described: cycle 4 day 1 (C4D1), after around six weeks of nivolumab. Brentuximab vedotin exposure varied among the patients, all of whom had relapsed after autologous stem cell transplantation. Overall study results and limits: Patients were excluded if nivolumab began under 1 year after ASCT (the autologous transplant). It was CD4+ TCR diversity, not CD8+, that rose significantly by C4D1. Although disease activity or prior therapy may be involved, causes of the repertoire differences remain undefined.

The data were produced by immunoSEQ multiplex PCR, yet TCRdb's version contains in-frame clones alone and is incomplete. This repertoire shows 110,000 or so clones, 89% found once; its top ten account for under 20%. Germline CDR1 SGHTA, CDR2 FQGNSA. The CDR3 loop spans 12 amino acids. V lost 5 bases and J lost 5, with 6 bases in between. This sample comprised peripheral blood mononuclear cells (PBMCs), obtained before the fourth cycle of nivolumab. The gene calls are TRBV7-2 and TRBJ2-2, with no clear D. This clonotype was obtained from a human donor with classical Hodgkin lymphoma. Here the CDR3 reads CASSQFTGELFF. In DNA form, the CDR3 reads TGTGCCAGCAGCCAGTTTACCGGGGAGCTGTTTTTT.